Presented here are 9 T cell receptor beta chains from one specimen sequenced in a study of cytomegalovirus exposure and HLA in healthy donors. In the PCR, 60 Vbeta and 13 Jbeta primers were used. TCRdb's table, derived via immunoSEQ multiplex PCR, lists solely in-frame clones and lacks some. This listing includes 100,000 to 150,000 clones. The sample taken for sequencing was PBMCs. Receptor source: a man aged 18 to 30 in good health and CMV-seronegative.

The chain couples TRBV29-1 to TRBJ1-1, with 8 bases fitting TRBD1. Unmatched junction bases numbered 18, after V lost 7 bases and J lost 5 bases. The germline V gene has CDR1 SQVTM and CDR2 ANQGSEA. The length of the CDR3 is 16 residues. Here the CDR3 DNA reads TGCAGCGCCGTTTTCCACGGACAGGGTTTGGGGACTGAAGCTTTCTTT. Translation: CSAVFHGQGLGTEAFF.

The chain joins TRBV9 to TRBJ2-1; 7 nucleotides match TRBD2. Unmatched junction bases numbered 10, after V lost 3 bases and J lost 1 base. CDR3 length: 17 residues. Germline lookup yields CDR1 SGDLS and CDR2 YYNGEE. CDR3 loop: CASSARLALGSYNEQFF. CDR3 in DNA: TGTGCCAGCAGCGCCCGACTAGCCCTGGGGTCCTACAATGAGCAGTTCTTC.

The chain combines TRBV5-1 with TRBJ2-7, with a tentative D call TRBD2 (6 bases). There are 16 residues in the CDR3. V shed 4 bases and J shed 0 bases, with 17 bases lying between them. CDR1 and CDR2 from the germline V gene are SGHRS and YFSETQ. The chain's CDR3 is CASSKPPGLDSYEQYF. CDR3 coding DNA: TGCGCCAGCAGCAAACCGCCGGGACTGGACTCCTACGAGCAGTACTTC.

As DNA, the CDR3 is TGCGCCAGCAGCCAAGATCAGCAGAGGAGTTACTATGGCTACACCTTC. Amino acids: CASSQDQQRSYYGYTF. V and J are TRBV4-1 and TRBJ1-2; D unclear. Between the trimmed V and J ends, which lost 0 bases and 3 bases, there was a span of 14 bases. This CDR3 has 16 residues. The germline V gene encodes CDR1 MGHRA and CDR2 YSYEKL.

The V and J genes are TRBV5-1 and TRBJ2-5; perhaps TRBD2 as D (6 bases). CDR1 SGHRS and CDR2 YFSETQ come from the germline V gene. V gave up 5 bases and J gave up 5 bases, with 19 bases separating them. CDR3 length: 15 residues. CDR3 sequence reads: CASRLLPGDGETQYF. DNA for the CDR3: TGCGCCAGCAGGTTACTTCCGGGGGACGGGGAGACCCAGTACTTC.

The chain joins TRBV4-2 to TRBJ1-4, with D possibly TRBD1 on 5 matching bases. The CDR3 spans 16 residues. Germline V gene lookup returns CDR1 LGHNA and CDR2 YNFKEQ. Trimming removed 0 bases at V and 4 bases at J, with 12 bases between. CDR3 bases: TGTGCCAGCAGCCAAGAAAAGACAGCCTATAATGAAAAACTGTTTTTT. Amino acid sequence: CASSQEKTAYNEKLFF.

J is TRBJ2-2 and V is TRBV29-1; perhaps TRBD1 as D (6 bases). The CDR3 extends over 16 amino acids. Germline V gives CDR1 SQVTM, CDR2 ANQGSEA. Deletions cut 6 bases from V and 0 bases from J, with 17 bases between. The CDR3 DNA follows: TGCAGCGTCAAACCTGGGGGCTCTCCGAACACCGGGGAGCTGTTTTTT. As protein: CSVKPGGSPNTGELFF.

The rearrangement joins TRBV19 to TRBJ1-2, with D unresolved. The length of the CDR3 is 15 residues. The V and J ends lost 5 bases and 7 bases respectively, with 20 bases between them. Germline lookup yields CDR1 LNHDA and CDR2 SQIVND (reference sequence). CDR3 amino acids: CASSFAPRSDSGYTF. The CDR3 nucleotides are TGTGCCAGTAGTTTCGCCCCTAGGAGCGACTCTGGCTACACCTTC.

V and J are TRBV10-2 and TRBJ1-5; D gene ambiguous. V was clipped by 3 bases and J by 0 bases, with 6 bases between them. Per germline, CDR1 WSHSY and CDR2 SAAADI. CDR3 size: 14 residues. CDR3 amino acids: CASSDRLSNQPQHF. The CDR3 nucleotides are TGCGCCAGCAGTGACAGACTTAGCAATCAGCCCCAGCATTTT.